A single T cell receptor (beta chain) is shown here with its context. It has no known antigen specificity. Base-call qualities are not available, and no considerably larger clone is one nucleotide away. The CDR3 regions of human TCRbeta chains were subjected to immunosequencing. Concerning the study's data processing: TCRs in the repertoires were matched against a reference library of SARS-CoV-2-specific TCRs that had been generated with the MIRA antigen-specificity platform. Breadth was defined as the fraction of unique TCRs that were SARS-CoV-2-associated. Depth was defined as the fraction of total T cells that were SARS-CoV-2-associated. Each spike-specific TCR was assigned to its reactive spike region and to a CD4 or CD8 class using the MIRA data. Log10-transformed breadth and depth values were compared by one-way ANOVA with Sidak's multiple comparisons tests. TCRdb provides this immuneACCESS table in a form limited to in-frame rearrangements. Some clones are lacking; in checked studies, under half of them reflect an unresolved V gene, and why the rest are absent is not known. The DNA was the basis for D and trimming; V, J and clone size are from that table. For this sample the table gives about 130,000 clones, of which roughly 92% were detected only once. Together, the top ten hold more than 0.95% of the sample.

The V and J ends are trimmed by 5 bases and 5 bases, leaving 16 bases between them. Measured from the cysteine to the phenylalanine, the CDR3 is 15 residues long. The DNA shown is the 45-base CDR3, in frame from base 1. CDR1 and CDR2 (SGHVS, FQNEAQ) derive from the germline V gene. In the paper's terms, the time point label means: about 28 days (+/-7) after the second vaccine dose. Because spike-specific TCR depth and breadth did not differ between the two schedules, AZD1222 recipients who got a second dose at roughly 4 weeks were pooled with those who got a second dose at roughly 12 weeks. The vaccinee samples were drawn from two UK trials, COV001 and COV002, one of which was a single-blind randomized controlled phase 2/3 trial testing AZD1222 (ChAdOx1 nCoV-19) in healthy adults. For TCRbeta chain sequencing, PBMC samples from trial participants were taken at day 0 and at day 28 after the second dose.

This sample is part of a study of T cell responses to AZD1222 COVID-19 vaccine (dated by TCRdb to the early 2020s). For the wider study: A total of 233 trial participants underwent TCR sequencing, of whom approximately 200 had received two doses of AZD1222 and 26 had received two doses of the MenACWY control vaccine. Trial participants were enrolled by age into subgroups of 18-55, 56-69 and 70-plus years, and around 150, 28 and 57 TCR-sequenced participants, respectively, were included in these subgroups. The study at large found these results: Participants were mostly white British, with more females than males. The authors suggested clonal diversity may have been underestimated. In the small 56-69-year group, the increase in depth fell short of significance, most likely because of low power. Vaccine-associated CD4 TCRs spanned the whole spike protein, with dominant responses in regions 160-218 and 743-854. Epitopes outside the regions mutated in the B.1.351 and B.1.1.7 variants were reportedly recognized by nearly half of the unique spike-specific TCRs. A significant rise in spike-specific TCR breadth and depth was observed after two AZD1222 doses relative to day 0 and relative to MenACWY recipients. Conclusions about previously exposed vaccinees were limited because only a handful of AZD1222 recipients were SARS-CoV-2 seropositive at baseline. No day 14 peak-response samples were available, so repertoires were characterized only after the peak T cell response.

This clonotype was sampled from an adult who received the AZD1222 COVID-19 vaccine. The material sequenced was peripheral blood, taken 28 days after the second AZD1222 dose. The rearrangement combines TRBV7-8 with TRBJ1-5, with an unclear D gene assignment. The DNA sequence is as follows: TGTGCCAGCAGCCCGCAATTAGGAGGTCATCAGCCCCAGCATTTT. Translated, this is CASSPQLGGHQPQHF.